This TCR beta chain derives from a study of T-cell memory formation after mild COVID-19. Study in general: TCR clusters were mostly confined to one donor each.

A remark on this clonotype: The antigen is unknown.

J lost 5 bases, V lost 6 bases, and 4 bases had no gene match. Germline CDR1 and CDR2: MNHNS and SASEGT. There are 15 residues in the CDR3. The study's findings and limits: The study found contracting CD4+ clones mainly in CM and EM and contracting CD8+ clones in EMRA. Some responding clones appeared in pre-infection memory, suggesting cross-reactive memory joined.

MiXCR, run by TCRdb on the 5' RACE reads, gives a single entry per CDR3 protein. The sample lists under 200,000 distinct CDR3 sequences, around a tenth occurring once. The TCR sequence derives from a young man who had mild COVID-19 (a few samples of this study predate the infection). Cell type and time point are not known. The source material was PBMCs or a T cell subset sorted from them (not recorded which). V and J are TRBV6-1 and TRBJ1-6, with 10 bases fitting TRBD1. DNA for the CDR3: TGTGCCAGCAGAAGACAGGGGGCTAATAATTCACCCCTCCACTTT. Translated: CASRRQGANNSPLHF.